This note documents a single T cell receptor beta chain sequence. Its cognate antigen has yet to be identified. Base qualities are not at hand, and no much larger clone is one base apart. After removal of 8 bases from V and 0 bases from J, the junction retains 4 bases not matched to a gene. Looking up the germline V gene yields CDR1 SGDLS and CDR2 YYNGEE. From the cysteine up to the phenylalanine, the CDR3 has a length of 13 residues. Only the CDR3 DNA stays, 39 bases, in frame from base 1. The data were taken from a study of blood T cell repertoires in COVID-19 (dated by TCRdb to the early 2020s). Study-level background: The collaborator samples originated in the United States, Italy and Spain and spanned the acute and convalescent phases of COVID-19. The prospective study material was composed of cDNA or gDNA derived from T cells, B-cell-depleted T cells, or PBMCs. The repertoires were released in a freely available public database intended as a resource for research on the immune response to SARS-CoV-2. Samples were obtained from the ongoing ImmuneRACE study (first 160 participants) and from 1,254 subjects provided by 6 global collaborators. HLA class I and class II types, where available, came from metadata supplied by the sample provider rather than from assay-based typing. Nearly every sample came with metadata listing a de-identified subject ID, COVID-19 status, age in years and sex. Subjects who had been exposed to COVID-19, were actively infected with it, or had recovered from it provided the deeply sampled blood TCRbeta repertoires that made up the dataset. Broad study findings and their caveats: How much clinical and demographic metadata was included differed by source and by participant, and the metadata was provided uncurated.

One collaborating source in Seattle enrolled patients while the patients were actively infected and followed the patients over time throughout the course of disease. The collaborating institutions used their own protocols to collect whole blood in K2EDTA tubes. For TCRbeta analysis, collaborators shipped samples in one of three forms: frozen whole blood, isolated PBMCs, or DNA extracted from either of those sample types. The immunoSEQ Assay, a bias-controlled multiplex PCR, was used to amplify TCRbeta CDR3 regions from genomic DNA. On the study's bioinformatics: The number of nucleated cells in each sample was estimated by amplification of reference gene primers within the assay. To quantify the absolute abundance of each unique TCRbeta CDR3 rearrangement, sequence reads were collapsed and filtered. For each sample, productive Simpson clonality was calculated by taking the square root of Simpson's diversity index across productive rearrangements. TCRdb provides this immuneACCESS table in a form limited to in-frame rearrangements. Some clones are lacking; in checked studies, under half of them reflect an unresolved V gene, and why the rest are absent is not known. The V and J calls and the clone size are those of that table, but D and trimming were determined from the DNA. This sample comprises fewer than 400,000 clones, under 90% of them detected only once. The ten largest account for 1.5% to 2% of the sample.

Sequenced: peripheral blood. The clonotype originates from a woman younger than 45 with COVID-19, enrolled during active disease. Recombination connected TRBV9 to TRBJ2-5, with 7 central nucleotides matching TRBD2. DNA sequence: TGTGCCAGTTCGCGGGGGAACCAAGAGACCCAGTACTTC. Its protein reads: CASSRGNQETQYF.